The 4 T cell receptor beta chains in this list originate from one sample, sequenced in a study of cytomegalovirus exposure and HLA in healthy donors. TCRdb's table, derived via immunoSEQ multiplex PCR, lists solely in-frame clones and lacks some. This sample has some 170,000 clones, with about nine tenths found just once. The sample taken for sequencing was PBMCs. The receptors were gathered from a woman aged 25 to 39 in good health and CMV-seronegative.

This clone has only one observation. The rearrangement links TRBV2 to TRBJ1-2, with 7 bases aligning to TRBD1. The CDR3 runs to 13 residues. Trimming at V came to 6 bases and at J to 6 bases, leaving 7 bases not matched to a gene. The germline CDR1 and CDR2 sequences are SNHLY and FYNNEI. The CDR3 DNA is TGTGCCAGCAGATCTCAGGGGGTGAATGGCTACACCTTC. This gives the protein CASRSQGVNGYTF.

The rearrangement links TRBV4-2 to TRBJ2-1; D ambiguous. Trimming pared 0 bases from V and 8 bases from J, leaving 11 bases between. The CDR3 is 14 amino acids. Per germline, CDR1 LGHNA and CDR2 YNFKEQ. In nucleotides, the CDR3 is TGTGCCAGCAGCCAAGAGGGTCGGGCGGATGAGCAGTTCTTC. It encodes CASSQEGRADEQFF.

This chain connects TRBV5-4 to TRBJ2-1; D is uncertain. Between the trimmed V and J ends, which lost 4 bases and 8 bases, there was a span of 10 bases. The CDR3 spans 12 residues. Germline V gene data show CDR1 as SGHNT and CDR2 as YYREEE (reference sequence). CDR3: CASSPDQYEQFF. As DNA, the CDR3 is TGTGCCAGCAGCCCGGACCAGTATGAGCAGTTCTTC.

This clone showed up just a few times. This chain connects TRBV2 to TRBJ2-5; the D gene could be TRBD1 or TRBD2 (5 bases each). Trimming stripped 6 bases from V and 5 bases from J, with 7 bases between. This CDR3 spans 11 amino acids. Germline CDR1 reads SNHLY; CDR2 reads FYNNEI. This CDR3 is CASRGVETQYF. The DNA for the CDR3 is TGTGCCAGCAGGGGGGTGGAGACCCAGTACTTC. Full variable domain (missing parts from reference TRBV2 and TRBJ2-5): EPEVTQTPSHQVTQMGQEVILRCVPISNHLYFYWYRQILGQKVEFLVSFYNNEISEKSEIFDDQFSVERPDGSNFTLKIRSTKLEDSAMYFCASRGVETQYFGPGTRLLVL.